These 32 T cell receptor beta chains came from one sample sequenced in a study of cytomegalovirus exposure and HLA in healthy donors. PCR used 60 Vbeta primers and 13 Jbeta primers. Clones were read by immunoSEQ multiplex PCR, and TCRdb kept only the in-frame ones, dropping some. The repertoire includes 110,000 to 150,000 clones, around three quarters of them detected once, and around 1.7% sits in the top ten. Sample: PBMCs. The source is a woman aged 40 to 49 in good health and CMV-seronegative.

The chain is built from TRBV4-1 and TRBJ2-5; tentative D call: TRBD2 (5 bases). The J call may be incorrect, as the DNA end agrees better with TRBJ2-7. Germline assignment: CDR1 MGHRA and CDR2 YSYEKL. The CDR3 is 16 residues long. CDR3 loop: CASSQRFSGSSYEQYF. For the CDR3, the DNA is TGCGCCAGCAGCCAACGGTTTTCGGGGAGCTCCTACGAGCAGTACTTC.

The chain combines TRBV2 with TRBJ1-2, with TRBD1 matching over 10 bases. The CDR3 runs to 14 residues. Germline lookup yields CDR1 SNHLY and CDR2 FYNNEI. Trimming cost V 6 bases and J 6 bases; bases outside gene matches: 7. The CDR3 region is CASSAGTGANGYTF. CDR3 DNA: TGTGCCAGCAGCGCCGGGACAGGGGCCAATGGCTACACCTTC.

The CDR3 region has the DNA TGTGCCAGCTCACCATCCCTAGCGGGACCCTACGAGCAGTACTTC. This gives the protein CASSPSLAGPYEQYF. The rearrangement links TRBV18 to TRBJ2-7; 9 bases align to TRBD2. The CDR3 is 15 amino acids. J lost 2 bases, V lost 2 bases, and 4 bases had no gene match. Germline loops: CDR1 KGHSH, CDR2 LQKENI.

V usage is TRBV2 and J usage is TRBJ2-1, with TRBD1 identical over 8 bases. Germline-derived CDR1 and CDR2 are SNHLY and FYNNEI. J gave up 0 bases and V 10 bases, and 17 bases lay outside the gene matches. The CDR3 has 18 residues. This chain's CDR3 is CATLRTGGFLTSYNEQFF. In DNA form, the CDR3 reads TGTGCCACCTTGAGAACAGGGGGTTTTTTAACCTCCTACAATGAGCAGTTCTTC.

The chain has TRBV6-5 and TRBJ2-7; TRBD2 agrees at 9 bases. The CDR3 loop spans 15 amino acids. The germline V gene encodes CDR1 MNHEY and CDR2 SVGAGI. Germline trimming cut 6 bases from V and 2 bases from J; bases unmatched to any gene: 8. CDR3 loop: CASRDLAGNTYEQYF. In DNA form, the CDR3 reads TGTGCCAGCAGGGACCTAGCGGGAAATACCTACGAGCAGTACTTC.

This clone showed up just a few times. The gene calls are TRBV6-5 and TRBJ1-4; no clear D. Trimming removed 6 bases at V and 8 bases at J, with 16 bases between. This CDR3 has 14 amino acids. Per the germline V gene, CDR1 is MNHEY and CDR2 is SVGAGI. Here the CDR3 DNA reads TGTGCCAGCAGGAGATGGGCGAGCAAAGAAAAACTGTTTTTT. Its protein product is CASRRWASKEKLFF.

The chain links TRBV6-1 to TRBJ1-6; TRBD1 matches 9 bases. The CDR3 consists of 15 residues. Germline CDR1 reads MNHNS; CDR2 reads SASEGT. With V trimmed by 7 bases and J by 8 bases, 9 bases remained unmatched. CDR3 bases: TGTGCCAGCACCTGGGACAGGGAAAGGGATTCACCCCTCCACTTT. As protein: CASTWDRERDSPLHF.

The rearrangement joins TRBV4-1 to TRBJ2-1; 11 nucleotides agree with TRBD2. CDR3 length: 16 residues. Germline V CDR1 and CDR2: MGHRA, YSYEKL. Germline trimming cut 8 bases from V and 5 bases from J; bases unmatched to any gene: 11. The CDR3 coding sequence is TGCGCCAGCGTGGATCTAGCGGGGGGCTTAGACAATGAGCAGTTCTTC. Its translation: CASVDLAGGLDNEQFF.

This clone was counted a few times. The rearrangement joins TRBV28 to TRBJ2-4; no clear D gene. This CDR3 is built from 13 residues. Germline values: CDR1 MDHEN, CDR2 SYDVKM. Trimming stripped 3 bases from V and 4 bases from J, with 7 bases between. The CDR3 is CASSLRQKNIQYF. As DNA, the CDR3 is TGTGCCAGCAGTTTGCGGCAGAAAAACATTCAGTACTTC.

J is TRBJ2-3 and V is TRBV19; 12 nucleotides agree with TRBD1. V shed 4 bases and J 6 bases; nucleotides not matched to a gene: 8. Germline V gene data show CDR1 as LNHDA and CDR2 as SQIVND (reference sequence). This CDR3 has 16 amino acids. In nucleotides, the CDR3 is TGTGCCAGTAGTACCCATCCGGGACAGGGGGCCGATACGCAGTATTTT. Translation gives CASSTHPGQGADTQYF.

J is TRBJ2-7 and V is TRBV7-9; 7 nucleotides line up with TRBD1. The V segment lost 3 bases and the J segment 4 bases; nucleotides outside the gene matches: 9. This CDR3 is 15 amino acids long. Per germline, CDR1 SEHNR and CDR2 FQNEAQ (reference sequence). The CDR3 region is CASSFPGQYTYEQYF. Written as DNA, the CDR3 is TGTGCCAGCAGCTTCCCGGGACAGTATACATACGAGCAGTACTTC.

Written as DNA, the CDR3 is TGTGCCAGCAGCTTGGACCAGGGGGGCCTCTATGGCTACACCTTC. Translated: CASSLDQGGLYGYTF. The rearrangement joins TRBV5-6 to TRBJ1-2, with TRBD1 identical over 7 bases. Germline V CDR1 and CDR2: SGHDT, YYEEEE. Trimming cost V 0 bases and J 4 bases; bases outside gene matches: 6. The CDR3 is made up of 15 amino acids.

CDR3 bases: TGTGCCTCCGACAGGGCAGAGACCCAGTACTTC. Translation: CASDRAETQYF. The rearrangement joins TRBV6-1 to TRBJ2-5, with 7 bases identical to TRBD1. The V gene's germline CDR1 is MNHNS and CDR2 SASEGT. The V segment lost 11 bases and the J segment 4 bases; nucleotides outside the gene matches: 4. The CDR3 extends over 11 amino acids.

The chain employs TRBV2 and TRBJ1-1; D gene ambiguous. In germline, CDR1 is SNHLY, CDR2 FYNNEI. This CDR3 contains 11 residues. V lost 5 bases, J lost 3 bases, and 4 bases lay in between. The CDR3 sequence is CASSYDTEAFF. As DNA, the CDR3 is TGTGCCAGCAGTTATGACACTGAAGCTTTCTTT.

This chain connects TRBV19 to TRBJ1-4; no reliable D call. Deletions cut 3 bases from V and 6 bases from J, with 14 bases between. The V gene's germline CDR1 is LNHDA and CDR2 SQIVND (reference sequence). CDR3 size: 15 residues. DNA for the CDR3: TGTGCCAGTAGTATTAGCGGCCCCCCGGATGAAAAACTGTTTTTT. Translated: CASSISGPPDEKLFF.

V gene TRBV6-5 combines with J gene TRBJ1-2; D perhaps matches TRBD1 (6 bases). CDR1 and CDR2 from the germline V gene are MNHEY and SVGAGI. This CDR3 comprises 13 residues. V shed 5 bases and J shed 7 bases, with 14 bases lying between them. The CDR3 DNA follows: TGTGCCAGCAGTACATTGCTCAGGGGTGGCTACACCTTC. Residues: CASSTLLRGGYTF.

This clone was counted between two and nine times. V gene TRBV6-5 combines with J gene TRBJ1-2; the D gene is possibly TRBD1 (5 bases). Per the germline V gene, CDR1 is MNHEY and CDR2 is SVGAGI. V gave up 2 bases and J gave up 8 bases, with 12 bases separating them. The CDR3 loop spans 13 amino acids. The CDR3 bases are TGTGCCAGCAGTTACCGGGGGAGGGACGGCTACACCTTC. It yields the protein CASSYRGRDGYTF.

This sequence joins TRBV2 and TRBJ2-7; TRBD2 agrees at 10 bases. Per the germline V gene, CDR1 is SNHLY and CDR2 is FYNNEI. J gave up 2 bases and V 3 bases, and 10 bases lay outside the gene matches. This CDR3 has 17 amino acids. The CDR3 coding sequence is TGTGCCAGCAGTGAGGGAGCCACTAGCGGGGTGCCCTACGAGCAGTACTTC. Residues: CASSEGATSGVPYEQYF.

This clone has only one observation. This rearrangement joins TRBV30 to TRBJ2-3, with a weak D call TRBD2 (6 bases). The CDR3 consists of 14 residues. Germline V gene lookup returns CDR1 GTSNPN and CDR2 SVGIG (reference sequence). V shed 0 bases and J shed 2 bases, with 9 bases lying between them. The CDR3 DNA reads TGTGCCTGGAGTGTGTCGGGGGTCACAGATACGCAGTATTTT. Its translation: CAWSVSGVTDTQYF.

In this sample, this clone turned up once. V and J are TRBV28 and TRBJ2-7; tentative D call: TRBD2 (5 bases). This CDR3 is built from 13 residues. Germline CDR1 reads MDHEN; CDR2 reads SYDVKM. Trimming pared 6 bases from V and 5 bases from J, leaving 14 bases between. CDR3 DNA sequence: TGTGCCAGCAGCGGAGGAGTATTCCACGAGCAGTACTTC. It translates to CASSGGVFHEQYF. The complete variable domain, with remaining parts taken from reference TRBV28 and TRBJ2-7, reads DVKVTQSSRYLVKRTGEKVFLECVQDMDHENMFWYRQDPGLGLRLIYFSYDVKMKEKGDIPEGYSVSREKKERFSLILESASTNQTSMYLCASSGGVFHEQYFGPGTRLTVT.

With regard to this clone: Compared with germline, one end of the junction differs, possibly owing to a read error. The chain carries TRBV7-9 and TRBJ1-5; D is ambiguous. Germline V gene sequence: CDR1 SEHNR, CDR2 FQNEAQ (reference sequence). The CDR3 runs 14 residues. CDR3 in DNA: TGTGCCAGCAGCTTGCGAAATAGCAATCAGTCCCAGCATTTT. Encoded protein: CASSLRNSNQSQHF.

This clone was counted only a few times. The CDR3 sequence is CASRPGTGAGELFF. CDR3 bases: TGTGCCAGCAGGCCAGGGACAGGGGCCGGGGAGCTGTTTTTT. The chain carries TRBV2 and TRBJ2-2, with 10 bases aligning to TRBD1. CDR3 length: 14 residues. V lost 6 bases, J lost 6 bases, and 4 bases stayed unmatched. Per germline, CDR1 SNHLY and CDR2 FYNNEI.

The chain carries TRBV4-1 and TRBJ1-1; D is ambiguous. This CDR3 contains 13 residues. Germline V gene sequence: CDR1 MGHRA, CDR2 YSYEKL. Deletions cut 4 bases from V and 4 bases from J, with 10 bases between. DNA of the CDR3: TGCGCCAGCAGCCCCGTCTCGGGCACTGAAGCTTTCTTT. Encoded protein: CASSPVSGTEAFF.

This clone has only a few counts. The rearrangement links TRBV4-2 to TRBJ2-1; no reliable D call. Trimming took off 0 bases at V and 7 bases at J, with 4 bases between the two ends. CDR1 and CDR2 (germline): LGHNA, YNFKEQ. CDR3 length: 12 residues. CDR3 in DNA: TGTGCCAGCAGCCAAGACCTTAATGAGCAGTTCTTC. It yields the protein CASSQDLNEQFF.

The J gene is TRBJ2-2, the V gene TRBV19, with D possibly being TRBD1 (6 bases). This CDR3 contains 16 residues. Germline CDR1 reads LNHDA; CDR2 reads SQIVND (reference sequence). V lost 1 base, J lost 2 bases, and 11 bases lay in between. Here the CDR3 DNA reads TGTGCCAGTAGTATAGCTCGAGGGGGTAACACCGGGGAGCTGTTTTTT. Translated, it gives CASSIARGGNTGELFF.

This chain links TRBV28 with TRBJ1-2; D may be TRBD1 (6 bases). CDR3 length: 16 amino acids. The ends were cut back, 6 bases at V and 6 bases at J, with 23 bases in the middle. Germline V gene lookup returns CDR1 MDHEN and CDR2 SYDVKM. The CDR3 here is CASRGAGGDREDGYTF. The DNA of the CDR3 is TGTGCCAGCAGGGGGGCCGGGGGGGACCGGGAGGATGGCTACACCTTC.

The chain has TRBV2 and TRBJ1-6, with TRBD1 as a possible D gene (5 bases). Germline V gives CDR1 SNHLY, CDR2 FYNNEI. The CDR3 is 18 amino acids. The V and J ends lost 5 bases and 8 bases respectively, with 25 bases between them. This CDR3 reads CASSTPSQGSRYYSPLHF. The CDR3 DNA is TGTGCCAGCAGTACTCCCTCCCAGGGATCTAGGTATTATTCACCCCTCCACTTT.

This chain connects TRBV5-8 to TRBJ2-5, with 8 nucleotides matching TRBD2. J lost 1 base, V lost 3 bases, and 8 bases had no gene match. In germline, CDR1 is SGHTS, CDR2 YDEGEE. CDR3 length equals 16 residues. This CDR3 reads CASSSGLAAIQETQYF. The CDR3 region has the DNA TGTGCCAGCAGCTCCGGACTAGCAGCCATCCAAGAGACCCAGTACTTC. Looking up the rest from reference TRBV5-8 and TRBJ2-5 gives the full variable domain: EAGVTQSPTHLIKTRGQQATLRCSPISGHTSVYWYQQALGLGLQFLLWYDEGEERNRGNFPPRFSGRQFPNYSSELNVNALELEDSALYLCASSSGLAAIQETQYFGPGTRLLVL.

In nucleotides, the CDR3 is TGTGCCAGCAGTTCCCCCTTTTGGACTAGCGGGGTATCTACGCAGTATTTT. Translated, it gives CASSSPFWTSGVSTQYF. This sequence joins TRBV27 and TRBJ2-3, with 12 positions matching TRBD2. The length of the CDR3 is 17 residues. With 4 bases clipped from V and 8 bases from J, the junction kept 13 bases outside the gene matches. Looked up from germline, CDR1 is MNHEY and CDR2 is SMNVEV (reference sequence).

The chain carries TRBV5-4 and TRBJ2-5; 12 bases fit TRBD1. J lost 5 bases, V lost 2 bases, and 4 bases had no gene match. Germline V CDR1 and CDR2: SGHNT, YYREEE (reference sequence). The CDR3 length is 15 residues. In nucleotides, the CDR3 is TGTGCCAGCAGCTTCGGGACAGGGGGCGCCGAGACCCAGTACTTC. Translated, it gives CASSFGTGGAETQYF.

The J gene is TRBJ1-5, the V gene TRBV10-2, with D tentatively TRBD1 (5 bases). The V gene lost 5 bases and the J gene lost 5 bases, with 22 bases spanning the gap. The CDR3 has 17 amino acids. Per germline, CDR1 WSHSY and CDR2 SAAADI. CDR3 amino acids: CASSSQGGTLGDQPQHF. The CDR3 coding sequence is TGCGCCAGCAGTTCCCAGGGAGGCACCCTCGGGGATCAGCCCCAGCATTTT.

V gene TRBV18 combines with J gene TRBJ1-4; 8 bases agree with TRBD1. The V segment lost 6 bases and the J segment 4 bases; nucleotides outside the gene matches: 16. The germline CDR1 and CDR2 sequences are KGHSH and LQKENI. This CDR3 is 18 amino acids long. The CDR3 coding sequence is TGTGCCAGCTCCCCCTCCGGACAGGGCTTACGGTATAATGAAAAACTGTTTTTT. Its translation: CASSPSGQGLRYNEKLFF.